Below are 17 T cell receptor beta chains sequenced from a single sample in a study of T cell responses to AZD1222 COVID-19 vaccine. Measured with immunoSEQ multiplex PCR; TCRdb has only the in-frame clones, and not every one. The sample shows 110,000 to 150,000 clones, about 88% of them seen only once. Here the sequenced sample was peripheral blood, taken on day 0 of AZD1222 vaccination. The source is an adult in good health.

CDR3 residues: CASSATSGRQYEQYF. DNA for the CDR3: TGTGCCAGCAGCGCGACTAGCGGGAGACAATACGAGCAGTACTTC. The V gene is TRBV7-2, the J gene TRBJ2-7; 12 bases are shared with TRBD2. V lost 5 bases to trimming and J lost 4 bases; unmatched junction nucleotides: 6. CDR1 SGHTA and CDR2 FQGNSA come from the germline V gene. The CDR3 has 15 residues.

The rearrangement uses TRBV30 and TRBJ2-3, with D unresolved. Germline-derived CDR1 and CDR2 are GTSNPN and SVGIG (reference sequence). This CDR3 is built from 15 residues. The germline V and J ends were trimmed by 0 bases and 0 bases, with 10 bases remaining between them. The chain's CDR3 is CAWSVGVGSTDTQYF. CDR3 DNA sequence: TGTGCCTGGAGTGTTGGGGTCGGTAGCACAGATACGCAGTATTTT.

The rearrangement links TRBV7-9 to TRBJ2-1; D not certain. The germline CDR1 and CDR2 sequences are SEHNR and FQNEAQ (reference sequence). This CDR3 is built from 12 residues. The ends were cut back, 6 bases at V and 9 bases at J, with 12 bases in the middle. DNA of the CDR3: TGTGCCAGCAGTTCCGCTATACGTGAGCAGTTCTTC. It specifies CASSSAIREQFF.

The rearrangement uses TRBV29-1 and TRBJ2-3, with 9 nucleotides matching TRBD2. The CDR3 has 14 amino acids. The J segment lost 6 bases and the V segment lost 5 bases, leaving 9 bases of the junction unmatched. Per the germline V gene, CDR1 is SQVTM and CDR2 is ANQGSEA. CDR3 protein: CSVFPSGMWDTQYF. In nucleotides, the CDR3 is TGCAGCGTTTTCCCTAGCGGGATGTGGGATACGCAGTATTTT.

The chain is built from TRBV4-1 and TRBJ2-7; D is undetermined. V was trimmed by 0 bases and J by 0 bases, leaving 12 bases between them. This CDR3 spans 16 amino acids. Germline CDR1 MGHRA, CDR2 YSYEKL. CDR3 protein: CASSQEGRRSSYEQYF. The CDR3 DNA follows: TGCGCCAGCAGCCAAGAAGGGCGGAGAAGCTCCTACGAGCAGTACTTC.

The chain combines TRBV3-1 (or the pseudogene TRBV3-2) with TRBJ2-7; 8 nucleotides align to TRBD1. The CDR3 extends over 12 amino acids. Trimming took 6 bases from V and 5 from J; bases not matched to a gene: 3. Germline CDR1 and CDR2: LGHDT and YNNKEL (reference sequence). The CDR3 DNA follows: TGTGCCAGCAGTTGGACAGGGAACGAGCAGTACTTC. Protein: CASSWTGNEQYF.

The chain is built from TRBV4-2 and TRBJ2-7; tentatively, D is TRBD2 (7 bases). CDR1 and CDR2 (germline): LGHNA, YNFKEQ. The length of the CDR3 is 16 residues. Trimming shortened V by 0 bases and J by 4 bases, and 16 bases separated the two germline ends. The CDR3 sequence: CASSQDLEGGGYEQYF. CDR3 nucleotides: TGTGCCAGCAGCCAAGATCTCGAGGGAGGGGGGTACGAGCAGTACTTC.

This clone was picked up a small number of times. J is TRBJ1-2 and V is TRBV2; D gene uncertain. Germline CDR1 and CDR2: SNHLY and FYNNEI. V was trimmed by 5 bases and J by 8 bases, leaving 12 bases between them. The CDR3 spans 12 residues. DNA of the CDR3: TGTGCCAGCAGTTCAGGCTTGATCGGCTACACCTTC. This gives the protein CASSSGLIGYTF.

The chain recombines TRBV9 with TRBJ1-5, with D uncertain. The CDR3 is 15 residues long. V was shortened by 9 bases and J by 5 bases, with 21 bases between the two germline ends. The V gene's germline CDR1 is SGDLS and CDR2 YYNGEE. CDR3 region: CAILKAHRFDQPQHF. In DNA form, the CDR3 reads TGTGCCATCCTGAAGGCCCATCGGTTCGATCAGCCCCAGCATTTT.

The chain carries TRBV19 and TRBJ1-5, with D unresolved. The CDR3 is 16 amino acids. V was clipped by 2 bases and J by 6 bases, with 17 bases between them. Germline CDR1 is LNHDA and CDR2 is SQIVND (reference sequence). The CDR3 DNA is TGTGCCAGTAGTATATTCGGTCGGGTGGTAGGTCAGCCCCAGCATTTT. Translating gives CASSIFGRVVGQPQHF.

This chain links TRBV6-6 with TRBJ2-6; no reliable D call. The CDR3 totals 14 residues. Trimming left V 8 bases short and J 4 bases short, with 12 bases between. CDR1 is MNHNY and CDR2 is SVGAGI in the germline V gene (reference sequence). This CDR3 reads CASLGSGGANVLTF. The CDR3, as DNA: TGTGCCAGCCTGGGATCCGGGGGGGCCAACGTCCTGACTTTC.

This chain connects TRBV29-1 to TRBJ1-2; possible D gene TRBD1, 5 bases. Trimming removed 6 bases from V and 4 bases from J, with 15 bases in between. The CDR3 is 13 residues long. The germline gives CDR1 SQVTM, CDR2 ANQGSEA. The CDR3 DNA reads as TGCAGCGTCGCAACAGGTTTCGGCTATGGCTACACCTTC. Its translation: CSVATGFGYGYTF.

The V gene is TRBV20-1, the J gene TRBJ1-2; D uncertain. V was shortened by 3 bases and J by 3 bases, with 11 bases between the two germline ends. Germline CDR1 DFQATT, CDR2 SNEGSKA (reference sequence). The CDR3 has 13 residues. The CDR3 is CSASLPVDYGYTF. The CDR3 region has the DNA TGCAGTGCTAGTCTGCCCGTTGACTATGGCTACACCTTC.

The rearrangement joins TRBV30 to TRBJ2-3, with D unclear. V was trimmed by 1 base and J by 6 bases, leaving 8 bases between them. CDR1 and CDR2 (germline): GTSNPN, SVGIG (reference sequence). This CDR3 spans 12 amino acids. CDR3 protein: CAWSAMRDTQYF. CDR3 bases: TGTGCCTGGAGTGCCATGAGGGATACGCAGTATTTT. Based on the CDR3 plus reference TRBV30 and TRBJ2-3, the full variable domain is SQTIHQWPATLVQPVGSPLSLECTVEGTSNPNLYWYRQAAGRGLQLLFYSVGIGQISSEVPQNLSASRPQDRQFILSSKKLLLSDSGFYLCAWSAMRDTQYFGPGTRLTVL.

The rearrangement links TRBV2 to TRBJ2-7, with unresolved D. V shed 2 bases and J shed 6 bases, with 8 bases lying between them. Looked up from germline, CDR1 is SNHLY and CDR2 is FYNNEI. The CDR3 covers 12 residues. Here the CDR3 DNA reads TGTGCCAGCAGTGAACCCCCCCGCGAGCAGTACTTC. Its translation: CASSEPPREQYF.

The V call is TRBV27, the J call TRBJ1-2, with 11 bases aligning to TRBD1. The CDR3 runs to 14 residues. With 5 bases clipped from V and 6 bases from J, the junction kept 5 bases outside the gene matches. Germline CDR1 and CDR2: MNHEY and SMNVEV (reference sequence). The CDR3 DNA reads as TGTGCCAGCAGTCCCCGGACAGGGGGCGATGGCTACACCTTC. Protein sequence: CASSPRTGGDGYTF.

V and J are TRBV3-1 (or the pseudogene TRBV3-2) and TRBJ2-7; 10 nucleotides match TRBD1. The CDR3 totals 15 residues. Germline CDR1 and CDR2: LGHDT and YNNKEL (reference sequence). J gave up 3 bases and V 4 bases, and 6 bases lay outside the gene matches. As DNA, the CDR3 is TGTGCCAGCAGCCGCACGGGACAGGGGAGCTACGAGCAGTACTTC. It translates to CASSRTGQGSYEQYF.